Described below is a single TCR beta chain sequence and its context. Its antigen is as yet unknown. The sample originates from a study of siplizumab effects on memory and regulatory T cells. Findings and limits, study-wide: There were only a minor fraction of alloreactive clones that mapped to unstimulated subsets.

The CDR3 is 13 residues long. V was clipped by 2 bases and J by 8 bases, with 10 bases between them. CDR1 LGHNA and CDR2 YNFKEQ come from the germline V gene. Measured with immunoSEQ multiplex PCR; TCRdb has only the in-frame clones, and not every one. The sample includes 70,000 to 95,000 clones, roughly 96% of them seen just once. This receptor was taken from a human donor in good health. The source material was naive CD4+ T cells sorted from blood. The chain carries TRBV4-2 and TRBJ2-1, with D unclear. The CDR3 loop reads CASSQPGTDEQFF. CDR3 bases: TGTGCCAGCAGCCAACCCGGCACGGATGAGCAGTTCTTC.